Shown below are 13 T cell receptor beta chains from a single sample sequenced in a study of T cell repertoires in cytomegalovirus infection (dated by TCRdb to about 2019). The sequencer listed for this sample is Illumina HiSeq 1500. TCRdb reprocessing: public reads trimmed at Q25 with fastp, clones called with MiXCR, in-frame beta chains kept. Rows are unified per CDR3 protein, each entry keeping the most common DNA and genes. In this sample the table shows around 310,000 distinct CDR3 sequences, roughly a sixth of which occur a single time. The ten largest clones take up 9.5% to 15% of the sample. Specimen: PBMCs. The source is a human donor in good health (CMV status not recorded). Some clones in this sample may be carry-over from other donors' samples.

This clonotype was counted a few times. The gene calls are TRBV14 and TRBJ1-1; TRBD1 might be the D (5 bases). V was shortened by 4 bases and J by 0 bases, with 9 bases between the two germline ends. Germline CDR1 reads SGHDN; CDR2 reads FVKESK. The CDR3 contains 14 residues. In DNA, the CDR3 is TGTGCCAGCAGCCGGCGGGGGGTGAACACTGAAGCTTTCTTT. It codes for CASSRRGVNTEAFF.

The DNA of the CDR3 is TGTGCCAGCAGTACGGACTTTAATGAAAAACTGTTTTTT. As protein: CASSTDFNEKLFF. The genes are TRBV3-1 and TRBJ1-4; D not certain. Germline V gene data show CDR1 as LGHDT and CDR2 as YNNKEL (reference sequence). This CDR3 has 13 amino acids. V lost 6 bases and J 4 bases, leaving 9 bases between the germline ends.

The CDR3 protein is CASSILLARAEAFF. In DNA form, the CDR3 reads TGTGCCAGTAGTATTCTCCTCGCGAGGGCTGAAGCTTTCTTT. The J gene is TRBJ1-1, the V gene TRBV19, with D hard to call. The CDR3 contains 14 residues. The V and J ends lost 3 bases and 6 bases respectively, with 14 bases between them. Germline V CDR1 and CDR2: LNHDA, SQIVND (reference sequence).

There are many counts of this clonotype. The CDR3 coding sequence is TGTGCCAGCAGCTCAGGGCTGGATAGCGGGGTCGCCGGGGAGCTGTTTTTT. It encodes CASSSGLDSGVAGELFF. The chain uses TRBV7-3 and TRBJ2-2; TRBD2 agrees at 8 bases. Germline V gene data show CDR1 as SGHTA and CDR2 as FQGTGA. This CDR3 contains 17 residues. J was trimmed by 6 bases and V by 4 bases; bases with no gene match: 13.

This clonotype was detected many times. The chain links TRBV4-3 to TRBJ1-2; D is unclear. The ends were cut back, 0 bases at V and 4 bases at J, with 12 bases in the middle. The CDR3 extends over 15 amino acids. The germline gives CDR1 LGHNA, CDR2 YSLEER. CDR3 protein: CASSQDSRQSYGYTF. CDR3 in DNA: TGCGCCAGCAGCCAAGATTCGCGGCAGAGCTATGGCTACACCTTC.

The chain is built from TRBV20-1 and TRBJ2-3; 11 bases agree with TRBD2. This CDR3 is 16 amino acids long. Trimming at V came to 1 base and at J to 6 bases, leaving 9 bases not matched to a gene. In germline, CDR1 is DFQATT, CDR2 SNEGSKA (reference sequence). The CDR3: CSARGSPSGGMDTQYF. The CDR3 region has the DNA TGCAGTGCTAGAGGTTCTCCTAGCGGGGGGATGGATACGCAGTATTTT.

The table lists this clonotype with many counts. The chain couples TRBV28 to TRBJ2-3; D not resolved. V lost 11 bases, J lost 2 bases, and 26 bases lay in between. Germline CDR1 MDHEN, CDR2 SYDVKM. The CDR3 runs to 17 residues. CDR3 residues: CAATVPPRADPTDTQYF. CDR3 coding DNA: TGTGCCGCGACCGTCCCTCCACGGGCGGACCCCACAGATACGCAGTATTTT.

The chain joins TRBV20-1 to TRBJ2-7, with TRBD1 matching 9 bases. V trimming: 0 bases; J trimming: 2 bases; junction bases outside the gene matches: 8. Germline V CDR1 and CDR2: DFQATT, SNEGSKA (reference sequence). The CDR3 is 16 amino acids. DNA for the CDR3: TGCAGTGCTAGAGATCTCGGGACAGGGTCGCCCTACGAGCAGTACTTC. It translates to CSARDLGTGSPYEQYF.

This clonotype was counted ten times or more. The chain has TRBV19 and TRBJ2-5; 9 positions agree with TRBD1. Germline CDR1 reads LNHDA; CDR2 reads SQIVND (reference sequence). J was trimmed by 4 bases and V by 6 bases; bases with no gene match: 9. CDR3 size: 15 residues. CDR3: CASSPGQGIAETQYF. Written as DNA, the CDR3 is TGTGCCAGTAGCCCGGGACAGGGCATCGCAGAGACCCAGTACTTC.

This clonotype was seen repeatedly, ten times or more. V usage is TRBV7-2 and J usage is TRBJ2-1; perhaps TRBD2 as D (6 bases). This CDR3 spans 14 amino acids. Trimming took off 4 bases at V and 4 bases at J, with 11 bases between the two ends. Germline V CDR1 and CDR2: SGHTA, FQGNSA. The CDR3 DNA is TGTGCCAGCAGCTCCGACGGGGGTTACAATGAGCAGTTCTTC. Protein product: CASSSDGGYNEQFF.

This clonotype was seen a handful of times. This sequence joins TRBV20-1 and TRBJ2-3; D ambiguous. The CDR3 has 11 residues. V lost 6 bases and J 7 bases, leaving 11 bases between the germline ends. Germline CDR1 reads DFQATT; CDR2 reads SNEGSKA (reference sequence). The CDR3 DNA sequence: TGCAGTGCGGAACCGGCTTATACGCAGTATTTT. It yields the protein CSAEPAYTQYF.

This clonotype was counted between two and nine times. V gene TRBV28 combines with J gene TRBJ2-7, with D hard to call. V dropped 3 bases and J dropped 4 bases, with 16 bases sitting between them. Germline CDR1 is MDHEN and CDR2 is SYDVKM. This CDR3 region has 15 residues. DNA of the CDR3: TGTGCCAGCAGTTTTGGGCCCGGGTACGGGTACGAGCAGTACTTC. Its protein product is CASSFGPGYGYEQYF.

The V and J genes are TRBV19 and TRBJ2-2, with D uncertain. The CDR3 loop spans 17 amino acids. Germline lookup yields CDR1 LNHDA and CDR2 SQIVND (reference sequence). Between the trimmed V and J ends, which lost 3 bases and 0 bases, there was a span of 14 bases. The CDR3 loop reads CASSIGGPSSNTGELFF. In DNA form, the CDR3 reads TGTGCCAGTAGTATCGGCGGTCCGAGCTCGAACACCGGGGAGCTGTTTTTT.